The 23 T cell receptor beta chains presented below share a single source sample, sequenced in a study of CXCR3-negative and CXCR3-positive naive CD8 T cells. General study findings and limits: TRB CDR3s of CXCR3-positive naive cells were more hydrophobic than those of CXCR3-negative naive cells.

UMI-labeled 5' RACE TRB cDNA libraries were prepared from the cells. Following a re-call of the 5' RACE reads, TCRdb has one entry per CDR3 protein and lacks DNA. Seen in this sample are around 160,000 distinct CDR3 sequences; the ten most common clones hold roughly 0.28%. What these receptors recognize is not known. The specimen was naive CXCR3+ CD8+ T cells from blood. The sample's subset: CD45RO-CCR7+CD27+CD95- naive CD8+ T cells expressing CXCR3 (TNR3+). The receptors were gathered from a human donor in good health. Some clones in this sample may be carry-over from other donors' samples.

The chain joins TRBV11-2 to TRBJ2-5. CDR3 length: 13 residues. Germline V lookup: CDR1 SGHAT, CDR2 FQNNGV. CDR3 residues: CDSSLAGQETQYF.

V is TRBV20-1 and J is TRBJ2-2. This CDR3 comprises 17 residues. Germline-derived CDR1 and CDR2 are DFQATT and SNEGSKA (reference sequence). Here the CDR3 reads CSARDLSGRLLAGELFF.

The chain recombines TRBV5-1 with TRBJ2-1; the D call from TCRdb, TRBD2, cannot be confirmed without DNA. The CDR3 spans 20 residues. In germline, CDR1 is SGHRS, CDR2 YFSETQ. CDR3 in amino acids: CASSWPGGREVPASYDEQFF.

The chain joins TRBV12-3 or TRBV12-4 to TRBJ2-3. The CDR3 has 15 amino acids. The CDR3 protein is CASSLDRQSTDTQYF.

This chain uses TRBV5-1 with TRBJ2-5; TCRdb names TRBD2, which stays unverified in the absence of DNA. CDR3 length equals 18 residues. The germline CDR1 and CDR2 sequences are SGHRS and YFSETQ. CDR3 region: CASSLAGLVSAGQETQYF. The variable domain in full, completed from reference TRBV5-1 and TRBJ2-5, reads KAGVTQTPRYLIKTRGQQVTLSCSPISGHRSVSWYQQTPGQGLQFLFEYFSETQRNKGNFPGRFSGRQFSNSRSEMNVSTLELGDSALYLCASSLAGLVSAGQETQYFGPGTRLLVL.

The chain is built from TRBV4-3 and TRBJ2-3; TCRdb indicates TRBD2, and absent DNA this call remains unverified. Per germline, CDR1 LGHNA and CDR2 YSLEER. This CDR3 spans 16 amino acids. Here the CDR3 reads CASSQPSGGSTDTQYF.

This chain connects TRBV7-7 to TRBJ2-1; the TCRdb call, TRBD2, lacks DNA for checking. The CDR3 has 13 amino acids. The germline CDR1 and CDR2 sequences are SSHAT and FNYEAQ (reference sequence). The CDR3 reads CASSLVVSGEQFF.

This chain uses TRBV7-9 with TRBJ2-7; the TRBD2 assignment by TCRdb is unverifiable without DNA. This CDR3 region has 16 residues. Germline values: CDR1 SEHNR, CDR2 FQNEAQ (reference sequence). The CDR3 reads CASSFPSGDGPYEQYF.

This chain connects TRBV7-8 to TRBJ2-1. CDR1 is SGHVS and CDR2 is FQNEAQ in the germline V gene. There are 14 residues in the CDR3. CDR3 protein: CASSLVVVPNEQFF.

CDR3 sequence reads: CASSFARDTYEQYF. The V call is TRBV27, the J call TRBJ2-7. This CDR3 is built from 14 residues. Germline assignment: CDR1 MNHEY and CDR2 SMNVEV (reference sequence).

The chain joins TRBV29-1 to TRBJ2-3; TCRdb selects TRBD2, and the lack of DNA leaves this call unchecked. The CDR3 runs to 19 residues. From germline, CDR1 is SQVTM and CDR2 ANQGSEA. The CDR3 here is CSVEEGLAGGPLVSDTQYF.

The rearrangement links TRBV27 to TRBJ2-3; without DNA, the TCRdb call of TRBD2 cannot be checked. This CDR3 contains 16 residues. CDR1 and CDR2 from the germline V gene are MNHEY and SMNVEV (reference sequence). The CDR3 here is CASSLRSLADTDTQYF.

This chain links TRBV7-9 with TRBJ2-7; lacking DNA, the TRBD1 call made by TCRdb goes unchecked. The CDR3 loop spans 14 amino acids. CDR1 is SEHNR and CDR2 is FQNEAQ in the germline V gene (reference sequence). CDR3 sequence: CASSLPGRVYEQYF.

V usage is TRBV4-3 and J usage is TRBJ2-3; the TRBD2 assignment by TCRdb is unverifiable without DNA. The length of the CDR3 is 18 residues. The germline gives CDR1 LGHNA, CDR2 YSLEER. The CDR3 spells CASSQDPAPARGTDTQYF.

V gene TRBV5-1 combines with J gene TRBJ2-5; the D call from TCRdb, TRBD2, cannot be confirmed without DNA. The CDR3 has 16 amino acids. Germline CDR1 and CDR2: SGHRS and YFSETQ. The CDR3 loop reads CASSLVGLSSQETQYF.

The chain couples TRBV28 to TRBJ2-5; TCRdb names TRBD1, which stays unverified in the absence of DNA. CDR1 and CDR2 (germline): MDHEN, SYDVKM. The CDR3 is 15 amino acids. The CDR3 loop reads CASSPGTGEQQTQYF.

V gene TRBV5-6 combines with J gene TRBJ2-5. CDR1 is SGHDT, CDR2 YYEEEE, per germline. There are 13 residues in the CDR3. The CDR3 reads CASSTVRGETQYF.

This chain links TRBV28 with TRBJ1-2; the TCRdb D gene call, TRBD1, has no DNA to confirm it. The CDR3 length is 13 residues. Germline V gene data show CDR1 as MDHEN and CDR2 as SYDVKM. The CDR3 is CASSPGGVIGYTF.

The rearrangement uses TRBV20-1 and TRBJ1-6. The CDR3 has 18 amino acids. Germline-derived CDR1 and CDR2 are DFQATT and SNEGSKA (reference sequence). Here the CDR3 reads CSARGRSGPSSYNSPLHF.

The CDR3 sequence is CVVGGVRGYEQYF. This chain links TRBV29-1 with TRBJ2-7; TCRdb returns TRBD2, unconfirmable since there is no DNA. The germline gives CDR1 SQVTM, CDR2 ANQGSEA. CDR3 length equals 13 residues.

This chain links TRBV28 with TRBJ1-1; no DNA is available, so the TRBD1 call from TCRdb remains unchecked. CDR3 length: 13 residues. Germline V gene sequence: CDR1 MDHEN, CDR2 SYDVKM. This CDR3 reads CASSLSGAHEAFF. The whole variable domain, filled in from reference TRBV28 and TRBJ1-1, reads DVKVTQSSRYLVKRTGEKVFLECVQDMDHENMFWYRQDPGLGLRLIYFSYDVKMKEKGDIPEGYSVSREKKERFSLILESASTNQTSMYLCASSLSGAHEAFFGQGTRLTVV.

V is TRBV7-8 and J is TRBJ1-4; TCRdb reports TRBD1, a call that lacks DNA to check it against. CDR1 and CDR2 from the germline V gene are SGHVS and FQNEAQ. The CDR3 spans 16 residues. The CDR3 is CASSPGTLTTNEKLFF.

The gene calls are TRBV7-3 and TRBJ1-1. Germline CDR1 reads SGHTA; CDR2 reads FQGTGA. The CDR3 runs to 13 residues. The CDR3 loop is CASSLGVGTEAFF.